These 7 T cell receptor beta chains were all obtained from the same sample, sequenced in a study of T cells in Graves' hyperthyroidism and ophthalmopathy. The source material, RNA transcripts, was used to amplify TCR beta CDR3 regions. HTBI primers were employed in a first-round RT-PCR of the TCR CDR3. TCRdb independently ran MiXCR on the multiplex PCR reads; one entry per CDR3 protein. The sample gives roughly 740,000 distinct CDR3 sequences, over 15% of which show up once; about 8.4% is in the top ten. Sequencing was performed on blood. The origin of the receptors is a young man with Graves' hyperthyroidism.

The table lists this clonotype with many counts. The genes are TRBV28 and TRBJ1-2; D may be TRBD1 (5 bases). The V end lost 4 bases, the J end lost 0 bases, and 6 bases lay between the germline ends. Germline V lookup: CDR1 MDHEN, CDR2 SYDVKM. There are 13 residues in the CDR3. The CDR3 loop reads CASSSTANYGYTF. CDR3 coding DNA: TGTGCCAGCAGTTCGACAGCTAACTATGGCTACACCTTC.

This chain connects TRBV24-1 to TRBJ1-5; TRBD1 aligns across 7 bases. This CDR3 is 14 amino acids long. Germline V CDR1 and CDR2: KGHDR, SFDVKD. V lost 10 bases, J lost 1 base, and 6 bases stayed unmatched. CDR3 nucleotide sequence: TGTGCCACGCTGGACAGGACGAGCAATCAGCCCCAGCATTTT. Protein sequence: CATLDRTSNQPQHF.

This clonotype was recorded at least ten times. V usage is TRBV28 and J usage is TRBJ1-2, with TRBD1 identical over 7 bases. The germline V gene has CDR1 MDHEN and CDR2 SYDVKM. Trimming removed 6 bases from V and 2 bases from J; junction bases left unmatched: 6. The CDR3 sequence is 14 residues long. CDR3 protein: CASSYRGTNYGYTF. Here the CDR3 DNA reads TGTGCCAGCAGCTACAGGGGAACCAACTATGGCTACACCTTC.

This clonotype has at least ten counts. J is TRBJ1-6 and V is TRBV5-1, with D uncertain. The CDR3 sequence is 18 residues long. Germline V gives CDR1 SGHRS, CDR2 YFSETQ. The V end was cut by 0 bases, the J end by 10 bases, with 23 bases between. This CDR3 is CASSLEPGGRITRSPLHF. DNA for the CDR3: TGCGCCAGCAGCTTGGAGCCAGGAGGCAGGATCACTAGGTCACCCCTCCACTTT.

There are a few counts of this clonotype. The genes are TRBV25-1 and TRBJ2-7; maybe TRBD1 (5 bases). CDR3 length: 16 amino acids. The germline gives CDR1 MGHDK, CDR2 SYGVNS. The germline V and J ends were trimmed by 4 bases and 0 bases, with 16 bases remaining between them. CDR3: CASSGSVGPSSYEQYF. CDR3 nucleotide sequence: TGTGCCAGCAGTGGGTCCGTGGGGCCGTCCTCCTACGAGCAGTACTTC.

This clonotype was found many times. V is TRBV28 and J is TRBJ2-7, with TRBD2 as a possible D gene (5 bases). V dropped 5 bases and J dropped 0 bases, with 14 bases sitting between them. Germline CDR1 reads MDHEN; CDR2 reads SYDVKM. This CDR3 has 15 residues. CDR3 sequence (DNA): TGTGCCAGCAGTCCCGGCCAGCGGAGCTCCTACGAGCAGTACTTC. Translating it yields CASSPGQRSSYEQYF.

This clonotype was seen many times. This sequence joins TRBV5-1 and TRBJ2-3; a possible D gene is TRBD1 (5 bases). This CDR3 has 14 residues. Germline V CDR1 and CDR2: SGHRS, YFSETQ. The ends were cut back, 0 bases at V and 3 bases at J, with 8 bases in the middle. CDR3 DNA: TGCGCCAGCAGCTTGGAGACAGTAACAGATACGCAGTATTTT. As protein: CASSLETVTDTQYF.